These T cell receptor beta chains were read from a single sample in a study of T cells in Graves' hyperthyroidism and ophthalmopathy. TCRdb re-called the multiplex PCR reads through MiXCR, storing one row per CDR3 protein. This table holds roughly 700,000 distinct CDR3 sequences, approximately 15% found once. Material for sequencing was blood. The source of these receptors is a woman aged 18 to 35 with Graves' hyperthyroidism. Both conserved end residues are part of each CDR3. D genes are given only for firm matches. Rows may omit the clone size; those that give it use once, few, many or a size class.

V gene	clone size	J gene	D gene	CDR3 DNA	CDR3 protein
TRBV3-1	.	TRBJ2-1	.	TGTGCCAGCAGGAGGGCCACCCCAAGGGATGAGCAGTTCTTC	CASRRATPRDEQFF
TRBV27	few	TRBJ2-1	.	TGTGCCAGCAGTCCCTCCCAGGACCGGGGTTACAATGAGCAGTTCTTC	CASSPSQDRGYNEQFF
TRBV19	.	TRBJ2-7	TRBD2	TGTGCCAGTAGTATGGGGACTAGCGGGTCCTACGAGCAGTACTTC	CASSMGTSGSYEQYF
TRBV6-1	.	TRBJ1-5	TRBD1	TGTGCCAGCACTAAACAGGGGGACCAGCCCCAGCATTTT	CASTKQGDQPQHF
TRBV13	few	TRBJ2-6	TRBD2	TGTGCCAGCAGCGGGGTGACTAGCGGGAGACTTGGGGCCAACGTCCTGACTTTC	CASSGVTSGRLGANVLTF
TRBV28	many	TRBJ2-1	.	TGTGCCAGCAGTCTCGCCGGAGGACAAGGCAATGAGCAGTTCTTC	CASSLAGGQGNEQFF
TRBV28	many	TRBJ1-5	.	TGTGCCAGCAGTTCGCCGACACCCGATCAGCCCCAGCATTTT	CASSSPTPDQPQHF
TRBV4-2	.	TRBJ2-4	.	TGTGTCAGCAGCGCCTTCCTGGGGGAACTAGCCAAAAACATTCAGTACTTC	CVSSAFLGELAKNIQYF
TRBV9	many	TRBJ1-3	TRBD1	TGTGCCAGCAGCACCCTCGACAGGGAAAACACCATATATTTT	CASSTLDRENTIYF
TRBV7-9	few	TRBJ2-1	.	TGTGCCAGCAGCTCTGACCCGGTCAGGGACAATGAGCAGTTCTTC	CASSSDPVRDNEQFF
TRBV6-5	.	TRBJ1-3	TRBD1	TGTGCCAGCAGTTTTAAACCGGGACAGCGATCTGGAAACACCATATATTTT	CASSFKPGQRSGNTIYF
TRBV29-1	.	TRBJ2-1	TRBD1	TGCAGCGTGAAGGACAGGAGGACGTATGAGCAGTTCTTC	CSVKDRRTYEQFF
TRBV20-1	many	TRBJ2-1	.	TGCAGTGCTAGAGTGGCGGGAACTACTCCCTACAATGAGCAGTTCTTC	CSARVAGTTPYNEQFF
TRBV6-1	.	TRBJ2-3	TRBD2	TGTGCCAGCAGTTTGGGGTCCGAGCGGGACTACACAGATACGCAGTATTTT	CASSLGSERDYTDTQYF
TRBV7-9	many	TRBJ2-3	TRBD2	TGTGCCAGCAGCCCCAGCGGGAGGACAGATACGCAGTATTTT	CASSPSGRTDTQYF
TRBV27	.	TRBJ2-7	TRBD1	TGTGCCAGCAGTTACCGGACAGGGCAGGTGGGGGAGCAGTACTTC	CASSYRTGQVGEQYF
TRBV28	many	TRBJ2-1	TRBD2	TGTGCCAGCAGTTTGGAAGGAGCGGGAGGGCAGGGCGATGAGCAGTTCTTC	CASSLEGAGGQGDEQFF
TRBV30	.	TRBJ2-4	TRBD2	TGTGCCTGGTCTATAGCGGGAGGGCTCCCCGGGGACATTCAGTACTTC	CAWSIAGGLPGDIQYF
TRBV11-2	few	TRBJ2-4	.	TGTGCCAGCAGCCCCCCCGGGGCCAAAAACATTCAGTACTTC	CASSPPGAKNIQYF
TRBV6-1	few	TRBJ1-1	TRBD1	TGTGCCAGCAGTGGCTCGACAGGGTTGGCGATGAACACTGAAGCTTTCTTT	CASSGSTGLAMNTEAFF
TRBV6-5	.	TRBJ2-1	TRBD2	TGTGCCAGCAGTTACTCGCCTAGCGGGAGTGGCTATGAGCAGTTCTTC	CASSYSPSGSGYEQFF
TRBV6-1	many	TRBJ2-7	TRBD2	TGTGCCAGCAGATTGACAGCGACTAGCGCTAAAGGGTACGAGCAGTACTTC	CASRLTATSAKGYEQYF
TRBV10-3	few	TRBJ2-7	TRBD2	TGTGCCACTCGACTCGGGCGGGCGGGAGTGGAGTACGAGCAGTACTTC	CATRLGRAGVEYEQYF
TRBV19	few	TRBJ2-1	.	TGTGCCAGTAGTGCCCCCGGGACTCGAAGGAGGAATGAGCAGTTCTTC	CASSAPGTRRRNEQFF
TRBV2	many	TRBJ2-3	.	TGTGCCAGCAGTGGGCTAGCGTCTAGCACAGATACGCAGTATTTT	CASSGLASSTDTQYF
TRBV6-2/TRBV6-3	many	TRBJ1-5	.	TGTGCCAGCACCCCTTCCGGGGTACGTCAGCCCCAGCATTTT	CASTPSGVRQPQHF
TRBV15	.	TRBJ2-7	.	TGTGCCACCAGCAGAGGGGGTAGACTACACGAGCAGTACTTC	CATSRGGRLHEQYF
TRBV10-3	few	TRBJ2-3	.	TGTGCCATCAGTGATGCGGATACGCAGTATTTT	CAISDADTQYF
TRBV4-1	few	TRBJ2-7	TRBD2	TGCGCCAGCAGGGGACTAGAGTCCTACGAGCAGTACTTC	CASRGLESYEQYF
TRBV5-1	many	TRBJ2-3	.	TGCGCCAGCCGGATATCAGATACGCAGTATTTT	CASRISDTQYF
TRBV28	many	TRBJ2-7	.	TGTGCCAGCAGCCTAACCGGACCTTTTTCCGAGCAGTACTTC	CASSLTGPFSEQYF
TRBV20-1	.	TRBJ2-7	.	TGCAGTGCTAGAGATCCATCCGTTTGGGGGAGACCCTACGAGCAGTACTTC	CSARDPSVWGRPYEQYF
TRBV18	few	TRBJ2-1	.	TGTGCCAGCTCACCCTTCGCGGGTAACAATGAGCAGTTCTTC	CASSPFAGNNEQFF
TRBV28	many	TRBJ2-3	.	TGTGCCAGCTGCCCTGTGGCCACGGCTAGCACAGATACGCAGTATTTT	CASCPVATASTDTQYF
TRBV11-2	many	TRBJ2-1	TRBD2	TGTGCCAGCAGCTTAGAACTAGCGGGAGGGAGTGAGCAGTTCTTC	CASSLELAGGSEQFF
TRBV24-1	.	TRBJ2-1	TRBD1	TGTGCCACCAGTGATTACAGGGGCACCAACTCCTACAGTGAGCAGTTCTTC	CATSDYRGTNSYSEQFF
TRBV4-3	many	TRBJ1-1	.	TGCGCCAGCAGCCAAAAACAGGGTGCCACTGAAGCTTTCTTT	CASSQKQGATEAFF
TRBV27	.	TRBJ1-4	.	TGTGCCAGCAGTCCCCGTCAGGGATGGAAACTGTTTTTT	CASSPRQGWKLFF
TRBV5-8	.	TRBJ1-4	.	TGTGCCAGCAGCTTGGCCTTGGGGAGGAAACTGTTTTTT	CASSLALGRKLFF
TRBV28	many	TRBJ1-1	TRBD1	TGTGCCAGCGGGGGACCCGGGACAGAGAACACTGAAGCTTTCTTT	CASGGPGTENTEAFF
TRBV7-8	.	TRBJ1-1	.	TGTGCCAGCAGCCCCCCGTGGGGAAACACTGAAGCTTTCTTT	CASSPPWGNTEAFF
TRBV7-9	few	TRBJ2-3	.	TGTGCCAGCACCCCAAAACCAGCAGATACGCAGTATTTT	CASTPKPADTQYF
TRBV5-1	few	TRBJ1-5	TRBD1	TGCGCCAGCAGCCCTGGGACAGGTTGGCAGCCCCAGCATTTT	CASSPGTGWQPQHF
TRBV7-9	few	TRBJ2-2	.	TGTGCCAGCAGCTTAGTTATAGCGACAACCACCGGAGAGCTGTTTTTT	CASSLVIATTTGELFF
TRBV7-3	many	TRBJ2-3	TRBD1	TGTGCCAGCAGCGGGGGACAGCCAGATACGCAGTATTTT	CASSGGQPDTQYF
TRBV20-1	many	TRBJ2-3	TRBD2	TGCAGTGCTTATACTAGCGGGAGAGGAGGAGATACGCAGTATTTT	CSAYTSGRGGDTQYF
TRBV19	.	TRBJ2-7	.	TGTGCCAGTAGTGCCCTATTCACCGCGGGCGAGCAGTACTTC	CASSALFTAGEQYF
TRBV6-1	many	TRBJ2-5	TRBD2	TGTGCCAGCAGAAGACTAGCGGGGGAAGAGACCCAGTACTTC	CASRRLAGEETQYF
TRBV9	few	TRBJ2-4	TRBD2	TGTGCCAGCAGCCCCTCCCTGGGACTAGCGCCAAACATTCAGTACTTC	CASSPSLGLAPNIQYF
TRBV29-1	many	TRBJ1-5	.	TGCAGCGTTGGGGGACCATCCAATCAGCCCCAGCATTTT	CSVGGPSNQPQHF
TRBV6-1	many	TRBJ1-4	TRBD1	TGTGCCAGCAGTATCTGGACAGGGGAAAATCAAAAACTGTTTTTT	CASSIWTGENQKLFF
TRBV30	few	TRBJ2-2	.	TGTGCCTGGATCGATGGGGGCTGGGGCGGGGAGCTGTTTTTT	CAWIDGGWGGELFF
TRBV6-1	.	TRBJ2-7	TRBD2	TGTGCCAGCAGTAGCGGGATAACTTCCTACGAGCAGTACTTC	CASSSGITSYEQYF
TRBV20-1	many	TRBJ2-7	TRBD2	TGCAGTGCTAGAGATCCGCGACTAGCGGACACGACAGTCTACGAGCAGTACTTC	CSARDPRLADTTVYEQYF